What follows are 22 T cell receptor beta chains derived from one specimen sequenced in a study of Ad26.COV2.S vaccination and SARS-CoV-2 variants (dated by TCRdb to the early 2020s). The method behind the library was the immunoSEQ multiplex PCR assay. TCRdb carries this immuneACCESS record with in-frame sequences only. Its versions omit some clonotypes, under half of them owing to an unresolved V gene in the studies checked, with the rest unexplained. The sample has about 680,000 clones on record, roughly 90% of them singletons. The ten largest make up 1.5% of the sample. Explained via the paper, the treatment or condition label denotes: approximately 18 received Ad26.COV2.S at low or high dose, single or two shots; 5 received placebo; per-sample allocation not given. Repertoires of vaccine and placebo recipients were sequenced from samples taken on day 63 after the first injection. This material consisted of peripheral blood, taken in a trial of Ad26.COV2.S vaccine versus placebo. The receptors stem from a person aged 18-60 years who received the Ad26.COV2.S COVID-19 vaccine or a placebo.

The chain has TRBV30 and TRBJ1-5; D call uncertain. The V end was cut by 1 base, the J end by 2 bases, with 9 bases between. Germline CDR1 reads GTSNPN; CDR2 reads SVGIG (reference sequence). The length of the CDR3 is 14 residues. CDR3: CAWSGGVGNQPQHF. For the CDR3, the DNA is TGTGCCTGGAGTGGGGGAGTGGGCAATCAGCCCCAGCATTTT.

The J gene is TRBJ2-1, the V gene TRBV4-1; tentative D call: TRBD2 (8 bases). V was trimmed by 0 bases and J by 5 bases, leaving 29 bases between them. Germline V lookup: CDR1 MGHRA, CDR2 YSYEKL. The CDR3 is 21 residues long. CDR3: CASSQERKGQSGTRPDNEQFF. DNA of the CDR3: TGCGCCAGCAGCCAAGAGAGGAAGGGACAGTCCGGGACTAGGCCCGACAATGAGCAGTTCTTC.

The chain combines TRBV19 with TRBJ1-2; D may be TRBD1 (6 bases). The germline V and J ends were trimmed by 0 bases and 0 bases, with 11 bases remaining between them. Germline V gene lookup returns CDR1 LNHDA and CDR2 SQIVND (reference sequence). The CDR3 totals 16 residues. CDR3 sequence reads: CASSIDPDRTNYGYTF. The CDR3, as DNA: TGTGCCAGTAGTATAGATCCAGACAGGACTAACTATGGCTACACCTTC.

The chain recombines TRBV4-1 with TRBJ1-1; D may be TRBD1 (6 bases). Germline loops: CDR1 MGHRA, CDR2 YSYEKL. V was trimmed by 6 bases and J by 0 bases, leaving 29 bases between them. This CDR3 has 20 amino acids. CDR3 sequence: CASSPGTGASGLLVNTEAFF. The DNA of the CDR3 is TGCGCCAGCAGTCCTGGCACGGGGGCGTCGGGGTTATTAGTGAACACTGAAGCTTTCTTT.

The rearrangement uses TRBV9 and TRBJ1-2, with D perhaps matching TRBD1 (6 bases). CDR1 and CDR2 from the germline V gene are SGDLS and YYNGEE. This CDR3 contains 14 residues. V was clipped by 4 bases and J by 5 bases, with 15 bases between them. The CDR3 coding sequence is TGTGCCAGCAGCTCCCCGGGAAGGGGGTATGGCTACACCTTC. As protein: CASSSPGRGYGYTF.

The chain employs TRBV11-3 and TRBJ2-2, with D possibly being TRBD1 (6 bases). The CDR3 is 15 amino acids. Germline-derived CDR1 and CDR2 are SGHNT and YENEEA. Trimming cost V 6 bases and J 3 bases, with 14 bases left between them. In nucleotides, the CDR3 is TGTGCCAGCAGTCGGGTGGGGGCGGACACCGGGGAGCTGTTTTTT. This sequence encodes CASSRVGADTGELFF.

This clone has only a few counts. The rearrangement links TRBV24-1 to TRBJ2-7; TRBD2 matches at 7 bases. The CDR3 is 13 amino acids. V trimming: 5 bases; J trimming: 2 bases; junction bases outside the gene matches: 2. Germline assignment: CDR1 KGHDR and CDR2 SFDVKD. CDR3 protein: CATSAGRAYEQYF. For the CDR3, the DNA is TGTGCCACCAGTGCGGGGAGGGCCTACGAGCAGTACTTC.

The V call is TRBV27, the J call TRBJ2-7; TRBD2 might be the D (6 bases). The germline CDR1 and CDR2 sequences are MNHEY and SMNVEV (reference sequence). V lost 3 bases to trimming and J lost 5 bases, with 11 bases between them. This CDR3 contains 13 residues. The CDR3 is CASSLGEVNEQYF. Here the CDR3 DNA reads TGTGCCAGCAGTTTGGGGGAGGTCAACGAGCAGTACTTC.

V usage is TRBV19 and J usage is TRBJ2-1; 7 positions match TRBD2. Germline trimming cut 10 bases from V and 7 bases from J; bases unmatched to any gene: 13. The CDR3 covers 14 residues. Germline V CDR1 and CDR2: LNHDA, SQIVND (reference sequence). The CDR3 nucleotides are TGTGCCACGGCGGGTGGCGGGAGATCGAATGAGCAGTTCTTC. Its translation: CATAGGGRSNEQFF.

CDR3 sequence (DNA): TGTGCCAGCTCGGTTAGGGAGCTTCCTGCTGAAAAACTGTTTTTT. Amino acid sequence: CASSVRELPAEKLFF. The chain is built from TRBV18 and TRBJ1-4; no clear D gene. The germline V gene encodes CDR1 KGHSH and CDR2 LQKENI. This CDR3 is built from 15 residues. Trimming removed 6 bases at V and 7 bases at J, with 18 bases between.

The V gene is TRBV15, the J gene TRBJ2-1; D remains ambiguous. Germline V lookup: CDR1 LNHNV, CDR2 YYDKDF (reference sequence). The CDR3 sequence is 15 residues long. The V gene lost 0 bases and the J gene lost 3 bases, with 9 bases spanning the gap. The CDR3: CATSRDLDIYNEQFF. The CDR3 nucleotides are TGTGCCACCAGCAGAGATTTGGATATCTACAATGAGCAGTTCTTC. The entire variable domain, with the rest obtained from reference TRBV15 and TRBJ2-1, is as follows: DAMVIQNPRYQVTQFGKPVTLSCSQTLNHNVMYWYQQKSSQAPKLLFHYYDKDFNNEADTPDNFQSRRPNTSFCFLDIRSPGLGDTAMYLCATSRDLDIYNEQFFGPGTRLTVL.

The V call is TRBV2, the J call TRBJ2-3; 11 bases agree with TRBD2. J gave up 1 base and V 8 bases, and 5 bases lay outside the gene matches. CDR3 length: 15 amino acids. Germline-derived CDR1 and CDR2 are SNHLY and FYNNEI. The CDR3 loop is CASYPLAGGTDTQYF. CDR3 DNA sequence: TGTGCCAGCTACCCACTAGCGGGAGGCACAGATACGCAGTATTTT.

The chain has TRBV4-2 and TRBJ2-1; 7 bases line up with TRBD2. V lost 0 bases and J lost 7; bases outside the gene matches: 6. This CDR3 comprises 15 residues. Germline V gene data show CDR1 as LGHNA and CDR2 as YNFKEQ. CDR3: CASSQEEGGHNEQFF. The CDR3 coding sequence is TGTGCCAGCAGCCAAGAGGAGGGAGGGCATAATGAGCAGTTCTTC.

J is TRBJ1-2 and V is TRBV7-2; D remains unclear. Deletions cut 5 bases from V and 8 bases from J, with 21 bases between. The CDR3 covers 15 residues. Germline CDR1 is SGHTA and CDR2 is FQGNSA. The CDR3 nucleotides are TGTGCCAGCAGCCGTGATAGGGTCGGCGGTCTCGGCTACACCTTC. Amino acids: CASSRDRVGGLGYTF.

The chain uses TRBV10-3 and TRBJ2-3, with D tentatively TRBD1 or TRBD2 (6 bases each). CDR1 is ENHRY, CDR2 SYGVKD, per germline. V was cut by 0 bases and J by 1 base, with 14 bases left in between. The CDR3 length is 17 residues. DNA of the CDR3: TGTGCCATCAGTGAGTCGGGGGCCCAGCGGGGCACAGATACGCAGTATTTT. This codes for CAISESGAQRGTDTQYF.

J is TRBJ1-3 and V is TRBV2; D might be TRBD1 (5 bases). Looked up from germline, CDR1 is SNHLY and CDR2 is FYNNEI. V lost 10 bases and J 7 bases, leaving 17 bases between the germline ends. The CDR3 has 13 amino acids. The CDR3 protein is CAKTALLGNTIYF. CDR3 coding DNA: TGTGCCAAGACAGCTCTCCTAGGCAACACCATATATTTT.

The J gene is TRBJ2-7, the V gene TRBV7-2; D call uncertain. V was shortened by 0 bases and J by 11 bases, with 14 bases between the two germline ends. CDR1 and CDR2 (germline): SGHTA, FQGNSA. The CDR3 is made up of 13 amino acids. Here the CDR3 reads CASSLAGSPQEYF. CDR3 bases: TGTGCCAGCAGCTTAGCGGGATCCCCTCAGGAGTACTTC. The full variable domain, completed using reference TRBV7-2 and TRBJ2-7, is GAGVSQSPSNKVTEKGKDVELRCDPISGHTALYWYRQSLGQGLEFLIYFQGNSAPDKSGLPSDRFSAERTGGSVSTLTIQRTQQEDSAVYLCASSLAGSPQEYFGPGTRLTVT.

The chain recombines TRBV29-1 with TRBJ1-5; tentatively, D is TRBD1 (5 bases). Trimming removed 2 bases from V and 3 bases from J, with 8 bases in between. Germline V gives CDR1 SQVTM, CDR2 ANQGSEA. This CDR3 contains 13 residues. In DNA, the CDR3 is TGCAGCGTTGAATCGGGGGTCAATCAGCCCCAGCATTTT. This translates into CSVESGVNQPQHF.

The V gene is TRBV30, the J gene TRBJ1-6; D possibly corresponds to TRBD1 (6 bases). Germline loops: CDR1 GTSNPN, CDR2 SVGIG (reference sequence). V lost 4 bases and J 8 bases, leaving 15 bases between the germline ends. The CDR3 sequence is 14 residues long. CDR3 DNA: TGTGCCTGGAACGTCCACGCAGGGGATTCACCCCTCCACTTT. It specifies CAWNVHAGDSPLHF.

The CDR3 loop reads CASSTVRGTGELFF. The DNA for the CDR3 is TGTGCCAGCAGTACAGTCAGGGGGACCGGGGAGCTGTTTTTT. The J gene is TRBJ2-2, the V gene TRBV6-2 or TRBV6-3; 7 bases fit TRBD1. Germline lookup yields CDR1 MNHEY and CDR2 SVGEGT. The junction had 5 bases not matched to a gene; V was cut back by 5 bases and J by 5 bases. This CDR3 has 14 residues.

This chain links TRBV5-1 with TRBJ2-6; a weak D match, TRBD1 (5 bases). Germline lookup yields CDR1 SGHRS and CDR2 YFSETQ. There are 16 residues in the CDR3. Trimming took off 4 bases at V and 0 bases at J, with 11 bases between the two ends. DNA for the CDR3: TGCGCCAGCAGCGACCTTCAGGGCTCTGGGGCCAACGTCCTGACTTTC. It yields the protein CASSDLQGSGANVLTF.

The chain employs TRBV10-3 and TRBJ2-7; 12 bases are shared with TRBD2. CDR3 length equals 18 residues. J was trimmed by 5 bases and V by 7 bases; bases with no gene match: 18. In germline, CDR1 is ENHRY, CDR2 SYGVKD. For the CDR3, the DNA is TGTGCCATCATTATCGGGTTGCTGACTAGCGGGAGTAACCACGAGCAGTACTTC. This sequence encodes CAIIIGLLTSGSNHEQYF.